Each of the 7 T cell receptor beta chains below was sequenced from the same sample in a study of siplizumab effects on memory and regulatory T cells. Assay used: immunoSEQ multiplex PCR; TCRdb lists only in-frame clones, some missing. The top ten clones hold about 0.34% of a sample with roughly 100,000 clones, roughly 91% of them seen once. The sample comprised CD4+ T cells sorted from blood. These receptors all come from a human donor in good health.

V and J are TRBV30 and TRBJ2-1, with TRBD2 as a possible D gene (6 bases). CDR3 length: 12 residues. V was cut by 4 bases and J by 10 bases, with 14 bases left in between. Looked up from germline, CDR1 is GTSNPN and CDR2 is SVGIG (reference sequence). CDR3 amino acids: CAWNRISGEQFF. The DNA for the CDR3 is TGTGCCTGGAACAGGATAAGCGGGGAGCAGTTCTTC.

Remarks on this clone: A junction boundary mismatches the germline segment, possibly from a read error. This chain connects TRBV7-7 to TRBJ2-1; D is unresolved. The CDR3 covers 13 residues. Germline assignment: CDR1 SSHAT and CDR2 FNYEAQ (reference sequence). CDR3 sequence (DNA): TGTGCTAGCAGCTTAGGTGGGGTTAATGAGCAGTTCTTC. Residues: CASSLGGVNEQFF. Full variable domain (missing parts from reference TRBV7-7 and TRBJ2-1): GAGVSQSPRYKVTKRGQDVTLRCDPISSHATLYWYQQALGQGPEFLTYFNYEAQPDKSGLPSDRFSAERPEGSISTLTIQRTEQRDSAMYRCASSLGGVNEQFFGPGTRLTVL.

The DNA for the CDR3 is TGTGCCAGCTCACTCAACAGCGGGACCCCCGGAGAGCAGTACTTC. It is translated as CASSLNSGTPGEQYF. This chain links TRBV18 with TRBJ2-7, with TRBD2 identical over 7 bases. Germline CDR1 reads KGHSH; CDR2 reads LQKENI. The CDR3 has 15 amino acids. The V segment lost 4 bases and the J segment 7 bases; nucleotides outside the gene matches: 13. The full variable domain, rest sourced from reference TRBV18 and TRBJ2-7, is NAGVMQNPRHLVRRRGQEARLRCSPMKGHSHVYWYRQLPEEGLKFMVYLQKENIIDESGMPKERFSAEFPKEGPSILRIQQVVRGDSAAYFCASSLNSGTPGEQYFGPGTRLTVT.

J is TRBJ2-1 and V is TRBV5-1; D gene uncertain. The CDR3 runs to 15 residues. V lost 4 bases and J 0 bases, leaving 11 bases between the germline ends. Germline assignment: CDR1 SGHRS and CDR2 YFSETQ. The CDR3 here is CASSTYVGSYNEQFF. The CDR3 coding sequence is TGCGCCAGCAGCACCTATGTGGGCTCCTACAATGAGCAGTTCTTC.

The chain employs TRBV7-6 and TRBJ2-2; D is undetermined. V lost 0 bases and J 0 bases, leaving 8 bases between the germline ends. The CDR3 length is 16 residues. Looked up from germline, CDR1 is SGHVS and CDR2 is FNYEAQ. This chain's CDR3 is CASSLAAASNTGELFF. The DNA for the CDR3 is TGTGCCAGCAGCTTAGCTGCGGCGTCGAACACCGGGGAGCTGTTTTTT.

The rearrangement joins TRBV2 to TRBJ1-1; D gene ambiguous. CDR3 length: 14 amino acids. The ends were cut back, 3 bases at V and 1 base at J, with 9 bases in the middle. Germline V gene lookup returns CDR1 SNHLY and CDR2 FYNNEI. The CDR3 reads CASSDLGGNTEAFF. Written as DNA, the CDR3 is TGTGCCAGCAGTGATCTGGGAGGGAACACTGAAGCTTTCTTT.

The chain recombines TRBV5-4 with TRBJ2-7; TRBD2 agrees at 10 bases. Germline assignment: CDR1 SGHNT and CDR2 YYREEE (reference sequence). The J segment lost 3 bases and the V segment lost 4 bases, leaving 19 bases of the junction unmatched. CDR3 length: 19 amino acids. The CDR3 sequence is CASSRKDRVYSGRDYEQYF. As DNA, the CDR3 is TGTGCCAGCAGCAGAAAGGACAGGGTCTACAGCGGGAGGGACTACGAGCAGTACTTC. The full variable domain, completed using reference TRBV5-4 and TRBJ2-7, is ETGVTQSPTHLIKTRGQQVTLRCSSQSGHNTVSWYQQALGQGPQFIFQYYREEENGRGNFPPRFSGLQFPNYSSELNVNALELDDSALYLCASSRKDRVYSGRDYEQYFGPGTRLTVT.